This T cell receptor beta chain was recorded in a study of T cell repertoires in cytomegalovirus infection. At the level of the study: CMV infection together with matching HLA type was indicated by public TCR beta signatures. Study conclusions and caveats: Identification of carriers of CMV plus the relevant HLA was performed using cumulative public TCR beta family frequency. HLA-C-restricted CMV clonotypes gave the most frequent clonotype in two of eight donors.

TCRdb itself ran the reads through MiXCR, one entry per CDR3 protein. The sample includes some 320,000 distinct CDR3 sequences, 9% to 9.5% of them seen just once. V shed 2 bases and J shed 8 bases, with 18 bases lying between them. Germline CDR1 MNHNY, CDR2 SVGAGI (reference sequence). The CDR3 is 15 residues long. Concerning this clonotype: Its antigen is unknown.

The chain links TRBV6-6 to TRBJ1-2; D possibly corresponds to TRBD1 (6 bases). Material: PBMCs. This sequence originates from a human donor in good health (CMV status not recorded). Some clones in this sample may be carry-over from other donors' samples. This CDR3 is CASSYGAGAPTGYTF. In DNA, the CDR3 is TGTGCCAGCAGTTACGGCGCAGGGGCCCCCACCGGCTACACCTTC.